These T cell receptor beta chains were read from a single sample in a study of blood T cell repertoires in COVID-19. Sequencing used immunoSEQ multiplex PCR; TCRdb keeps in-frame clones, though not all of them. The sample records 90,000 to 110,000 clones, 84% being singletons. Sample: peripheral blood. These receptors originate from a woman in her forties or fifties with acute or convalescent COVID-19. CDR3s include the opening cysteine and the closing phenylalanine or tryptophan. The D gene is left open where the match is weak. Some rows mark clone size as missing; the rest say once, few, many or name a class of expanded clone.

18,TRBD1,TRBJ1-2,.,TRBV5-6,CASSLAGGPDRDLYGYTF,TGTGCCAGCAGCTTGGCGGGCGGGCCGGACAGGGATCTCTATGGCTACACCTTC
15,.,TRBJ1-1,.,TRBV9,CASSAADRQTTEAFF,TGTGCCAGCAGCGCGGCTGACAGGCAAACTACTGAAGCTTTCTTT
14,.,TRBJ1-6,.,TRBV9,CASSDAGPNSPLHF,TGTGCCAGCAGCGATGCAGGGCCTAATTCACCCCTCCACTTT
16,TRBD2,TRBJ2-3,.,TRBV6-4,CASSDSGGGTTDTQYF,TGTGCCAGCAGTGACTCGGGCGGGGGGACCACAGATACGCAGTATTTT
15,TRBD1,TRBJ1-2,.,TRBV5-1,CASSLDPTGNKGYTF,TGCGCCAGCAGCTTGGACCCGACAGGGAATAAGGGCTACACCTTC
14,.,TRBJ1-2,.,TRBV19,CASSIASTGYGYTF,TGTGCCAGTAGTATAGCCTCGACGGGTTATGGCTACACCTTC
15,.,TRBJ2-6,.,TRBV30,CAWSVGGAGANVLTF,TGTGCCTGGAGTGTAGGGGGGGCTGGGGCCAACGTCCTGACTTTC
15,.,TRBJ1-5,.,TRBV10-3,CASGEGGHSNQPQHF,TGTGCCTCGGGAGAGGGGGGGCATAGCAATCAGCCCCAGCATTTT
12,.,TRBJ2-3,.,TRBV7-6,CASSIRVDTQYF,TGTGCCAGCAGCATCAGGGTAGATACGCAGTATTTT
14,.,TRBJ2-7,.,TRBV5-6,CASSLVRQGNEQYF,TGTGCCAGCAGCTTGGTTCGGCAGGGGAACGAGCAGTACTTC
13,TRBD1,TRBJ1-6,.,TRBV19,CASTTGTDSPLHF,TGTGCCAGTACCACCGGGACAGATTCACCCCTCCACTTT
14,TRBD1,TRBJ1-1,.,TRBV2,CASRITGVDTEAFF,TGTGCCAGCAGGATTACAGGGGTCGACACTGAAGCTTTCTTT
15,TRBD2,TRBJ2-1,once,TRBV7-2,CASSSILAGGREQFF,TGTGCCAGCAGCTCTATACTAGCGGGGGGGCGAGAGCAGTTCTTC
13,.,TRBJ1-2,once,TRBV28,CASSLVTPGGYTF,TGTGCCAGCAGTTTAGTTACCCCGGGTGGCTACACCTTC
13,.,TRBJ2-2,.,TRBV2,CASHGRGTGELFF,TGTGCCAGCCATGGTAGGGGCACCGGGGAGCTGTTTTTT
15,.,TRBJ2-7,.,TRBV5-1,CASSLGQGFTYEQYF,TGCGCCAGCAGCTTGGGTCAGGGGTTTACCTACGAGCAGTACTTC